Below, 10 T cell receptor beta chains from the same sample are listed, as sequenced in a study of CD8 T cells in ankylosing spondylitis. Each CDR3 protein is one row after TCRdb ran MiXCR on the 5' RACE reads. In the table there are about 190,000 distinct CDR3 sequences, 13% of which are singletons. The specimen sequenced was blood, either unsorted or a sorted T cell fraction (not recorded which). These receptors were taken from a female donor with ankylosing spondylitis or in good health (not recorded which).

Many counts were recorded for this clonotype. The chain employs TRBV7-8 and TRBJ2-1, with 7 nucleotides matching TRBD1. Germline trimming cut 5 bases from V and 3 bases from J; bases unmatched to any gene: 10. Germline CDR1 and CDR2: SGHVS and FQNEAQ. There are 16 residues in the CDR3. CDR3 bases: TGTGCCAGCAGCGCCTTTAGGGCAGGGGGCTACAATGAGCAGTTCTTC. This gives the protein CASSAFRAGGYNEQFF.

There are many counts of this clonotype. The chain employs TRBV4-2 and TRBJ2-1, with 8 nucleotides matching TRBD2. This CDR3 region has 16 residues. From germline, CDR1 is LGHNA and CDR2 YNFKEQ. V gave up 0 bases and J gave up 4 bases; unmatched junction bases: 5. The CDR3 region has the DNA TGTGCCAGCAGCCAAGACAAAACTAGCGGTTACAATGAGCAGTTCTTC. Protein: CASSQDKTSGYNEQFF.

In this sample, this clonotype turned up a few times. Here the CDR3 reads CSAKGDLNYGYTF. CDR3 DNA: TGCAGTGCTAAGGGGGATTTGAACTATGGCTACACCTTC. The J gene is TRBJ1-2, the V gene TRBV20-1, with D possibly TRBD1 on 6 matching bases. Trimming left V 4 bases short and J 2 bases short, with 11 bases between. This CDR3 is 13 amino acids long. CDR1 and CDR2 (germline): DFQATT, SNEGSKA (reference sequence).

V and J are TRBV28 and TRBJ2-3; TRBD2 aligns across 10 bases. The CDR3 extends over 19 amino acids. CDR1 is MDHEN and CDR2 is SYDVKM in the germline V gene. J gave up 2 bases and V 6 bases, and 17 bases lay outside the gene matches. The CDR3 sequence: CASRRTGVRTSGITDTQYF. The CDR3, as DNA: TGTGCCAGCAGACGGACAGGCGTTCGGACTAGCGGAATCACAGATACGCAGTATTTT.

There are many counts of this clonotype. This sequence joins TRBV7-2 and TRBJ2-2, with TRBD2 matching 10 bases. Germline V lookup: CDR1 SGHTA, CDR2 FQGNSA. V shed 0 bases, J shed 5 bases, and the junction held 6 bases outside the gene matches. The CDR3 covers 17 residues. CDR3: CASSLALAGVYTGELFF. The CDR3 DNA sequence: TGTGCCAGCAGCTTAGCTCTAGCGGGAGTTTATACCGGGGAGCTGTTTTTT.

This clonotype was counted at least ten times. The chain is built from TRBV4-3 and TRBJ2-7, with D possibly being TRBD1 (6 bases). Germline V gene lookup returns CDR1 LGHNA and CDR2 YSLEER. Trimming took off 1 base at V and 3 bases at J, with 13 bases between the two ends. This CDR3 contains 15 residues. The CDR3 nucleotides are TGCGCCAGCAGCCAAGGTATACAGGGTTTCTACGAGCAGTACTTC. Translation: CASSQGIQGFYEQYF.

Many counts were recorded for this clonotype. One end of the junction fails to match germline, which may point to a read error. V gene TRBV7-7 combines with J gene TRBJ2-2; D remains unclear. CDR1 is SSHAT, CDR2 FNYEAQ, per germline (reference sequence). CDR3 length: 16 amino acids. As DNA, the CDR3 is TGTGCTAGCAGCTTAGTCGGCCAAATCGGCACCGAGGAGCTGTTTTTT. As protein: CASSLVGQIGTEELFF.

This clonotype was detected ten times or more. The chain uses TRBV5-1 and TRBJ2-1; TRBD1 aligns across 10 bases. Germline-derived CDR1 and CDR2 are SGHRS and YFSETQ. CDR3 length equals 14 residues. V lost 0 bases to trimming and J lost 7 bases; unmatched junction nucleotides: 1. CDR3 DNA sequence: TGCGCCAGCAGCTTGGGACAGGGGGCAAATGAGCAGTTCTTC. As protein: CASSLGQGANEQFF.

This clonotype appeared many times. The rearrangement joins TRBV19 to TRBJ1-1; D call uncertain. From germline, CDR1 is LNHDA and CDR2 SQIVND (reference sequence). The CDR3 contains 13 residues. Trimming removed 3 bases from V and 1 base from J, with 6 bases in between. The CDR3 DNA reads TGTGCCAGTAGTATGCATGGGAACACTGAAGCTTTCTTT. It encodes CASSMHGNTEAFF.

V is TRBV7-9 and J is TRBJ2-3; TRBD1 matches at 9 bases. The CDR3 sequence is 17 residues long. Trimming cost V 5 bases and J 3 bases; bases outside gene matches: 12. CDR1 and CDR2 (germline): SEHNR, FQNEAQ (reference sequence). CDR3 residues: CASSPIGTGMRTDTQYF. The CDR3 DNA reads TGTGCCAGCAGCCCTATTGGGACAGGGATGCGGACAGATACGCAGTATTTT.